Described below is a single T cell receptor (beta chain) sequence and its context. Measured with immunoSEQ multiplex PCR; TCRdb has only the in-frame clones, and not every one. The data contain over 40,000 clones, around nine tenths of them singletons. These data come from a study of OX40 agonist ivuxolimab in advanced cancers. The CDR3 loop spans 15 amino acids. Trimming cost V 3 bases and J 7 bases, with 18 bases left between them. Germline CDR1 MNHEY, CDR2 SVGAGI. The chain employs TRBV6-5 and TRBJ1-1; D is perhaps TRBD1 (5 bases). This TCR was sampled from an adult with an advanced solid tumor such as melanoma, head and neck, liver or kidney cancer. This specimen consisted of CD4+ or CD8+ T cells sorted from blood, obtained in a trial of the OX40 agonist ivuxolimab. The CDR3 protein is CASSYSGQGVIEAFF. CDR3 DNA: TGTGCCAGCAGTTATTCTGGGCAGGGTGTTATTGAAGCTTTCTTT.